Sequencing of this T cell receptor beta chain was carried out in a study of T cell responses to AZD1222 COVID-19 vaccine. Points from the study as a whole: Spike-specific TCR breadth and depth rose after two AZD1222 doses. Donors in the cohort were predominantly white British and more often female, and clonal diversity was possibly underestimated.

Libraries were prepared by immunoSEQ multiplex PCR; TCRdb keeps only in-frame clonotypes and omits some of them. The data show over 85,000 clones, around 93% seen once. Trimming removed 1 base from V and 1 base from J; junction bases left unmatched: 3. The CDR3 runs to 17 residues. Per germline, CDR1 SGHAT and CDR2 FQNNGV. Concerning this clone itself: Its antigen is not known.

The chain joins TRBV11-2 to TRBJ1-5, with 11 positions matching TRBD1. The TCR was taken from an adult in good health. The sequencing used peripheral blood, collected on day 0 of AZD1222 vaccination. The CDR3 reads CASSLVGTGGSNQPQHF. The DNA for the CDR3 is TGTGCCAGCAGCTTAGTGGGGACAGGGGGGAGCAATCAGCCCCAGCATTTT.